These T cell receptor beta chains were read from a single sample in a study of T cells in localized non-small cell lung cancer. Here immunoSEQ multiplex PCR was the method, and the copy in TCRdb shows in-frame clones only, minus some. Here the sample spans tens of thousands of clones, about 80% being singletons. The sample in question was PBMCs, obtained before any cancer treatment. The receptors stem from a man aged 40 to 69 with stage II lung adenocarcinoma. The CDR3 runs from the conserved cysteine through the conserved F or W. The D gene is left open where the match is weak. Clone size is shown for a subset of rows, as once, few, many or a class of expanded clone.

D	V	size	J	DNA	CDR3
NA	TRBV19	NA	TRBJ1-3	TGTGCCAGTAGCAGAGGGCGGACCGACCTTGCTGTTGGAAACACCATATATTTT	CASSRGRTDLAVGNTIYF
NA	TRBV6-1	NA	TRBJ2-7	TGTGCCAGCAGTGAAGTGTCACGGACCCACGAGCAGTACTTC	CASSEVSRTHEQYF
NA	TRBV4-2	NA	TRBJ2-5	TGTGCCAGCAGCCAAGAAAGGGCCTCTCCTCCCCGGGACTTC	CASSQERASPPRDF
NA	TRBV29-1	once	TRBJ2-3	TGCAGCGTTGGGACGGTTGCTAGCACAGATACGCAGTATTTT	CSVGTVASTDTQYF
TRBD2	TRBV7-2	once	TRBJ2-2	TGTGCCAGCAGCTTAGTGTCTAGCGGGAAAGCCGGGGAGCTGTTTTTT	CASSLVSSGKAGELFF
TRBD1	TRBV10-3	NA	TRBJ1-5	TGTGCCATCAGGGGACAGAATAGCAATCAGCCCCAGCATTTT	CAIRGQNSNQPQHF
NA	TRBV11-1	NA	TRBJ1-1	TGTGCCAGCAGCTCAACGACCGGCCTGAACACTGAAGCTTTCTTT	CASSSTTGLNTEAFF
TRBD2	TRBV28	NA	TRBJ2-2	TGTGCCAGCAGAGCGGGAGGGGGCGGGGAGCTGTTTTTT	CASRAGGGGELFF
TRBD1	TRBV6-1	NA	TRBJ1-1	TGTGCCAGCAGTGAAAAGGGGGCACTCACTGAAGCTTTCTTT	CASSEKGALTEAFF
NA	TRBV18	once	TRBJ1-4	TGTGCCAGCTCGGGCGGGATTAATGAAAAACTGTTTTTT	CASSGGINEKLFF
TRBD2	TRBV7-4	NA	TRBJ2-7	TGTGCCATGGGGGTGGTAGCGGGCGCCTACGAGCAGTACTTC	CAMGVVAGAYEQYF
NA	TRBV5-5	NA	TRBJ2-2	TGTGCCAGCAGCTTGGTGTCTCTAGGGGAGCTGTTTTTT	CASSLVSLGELFF
NA	TRBV7-9	NA	TRBJ1-1	TGTGCCAGCAGCTTACTGAGCCTTGGGGCTTTCTTT	CASSLLSLGAFF
NA	TRBV7-3	NA	TRBJ2-6	TGTGCCAGCAGCACCGGAGCGTTCGGGGCTGGGGCCAACGTCCTGACTTTC	CASSTGAFGAGANVLTF
TRBD2	TRBV7-6	NA	TRBJ2-2	TGTGCCAGCAGCTTGGGGCTAGCGGGAGGAGACACCGGGGAGCTGTTTTTT	CASSLGLAGGDTGELFF
NA	TRBV30	NA	TRBJ1-5	TGTGCCTGGAGTCCCTCGGAGGGTTACAATCAGCCCCAGCATTTT	CAWSPSEGYNQPQHF
NA	TRBV19	NA	TRBJ2-3	TGTGCCAGTAGTAGGCTAGCTGCAGATACGCAGTATTTT	CASSRLAADTQYF
NA	TRBV18	NA	TRBJ1-5	TGTGCCAGCTCACCGGGCAGCTATAGCAATCAGCCCCAGCATTTT	CASSPGSYSNQPQHF
NA	TRBV25-1	NA	TRBJ1-2	TGTGCCAGCGGATTAGTAACCGATACCCCCTATGGCTACACCTTC	CASGLVTDTPYGYTF
NA	TRBV5-4	NA	TRBJ2-7	TGTGCCAGCAGCGAAGCCACGGCTGACGAGCAGTACTTC	CASSEATADEQYF
TRBD2	TRBV5-1	few	TRBJ2-6	TGCGCCAGCAGCTCTGGACTAGCGGGGGGCCCTGGGGCCAACGTCCTGACTTTC	CASSSGLAGGPGANVLTF
NA	TRBV5-1	NA	TRBJ1-6	TGCGCCAGCAGCTTGGGGACCGCAGCTTCACCCCTCCACTTT	CASSLGTAASPLHF
TRBD2	TRBV11-1	NA	TRBJ2-1	TGTGCCAGCAGCTTCGGACTAGCCGAAAACAATGAGCAGTTCTTC	CASSFGLAENNEQFF
NA	TRBV27	NA	TRBJ2-1	TGTGCCAGCAGTTCGACAGGCCCCCCCAATGAGCAGTTCTTC	CASSSTGPPNEQFF
TRBD2	TRBV7-2	NA	TRBJ2-7	TGTGCCAGCGGACTAGACGGGCAGTACTTC	CASGLDGQYF
NA	TRBV18	NA	TRBJ2-7	TGTGCCAGCTCACCAGGGGCAGCGGCCTTGGAGCAGTACTTC	CASSPGAAALEQYF
TRBD1	TRBV27	NA	TRBJ2-1	TGTGCCAGCAGTTTGTCGACAGGGGTGTACAATGAGCAGTTCTTC	CASSLSTGVYNEQFF
NA	TRBV29-1	NA	TRBJ1-1	TGCAGCGTTTCGTGGGGGACTGAAGCTTTCTTT	CSVSWGTEAFF
NA	TRBV11-2	NA	TRBJ2-5	TGTGCCAGCAGCTTAGGACCCAGTGCAGGGTTGTTCCAAGAGACCCAGTACTTC	CASSLGPSAGLFQETQYF
NA	TRBV5-8	NA	TRBJ1-2	TGTGCCAGCAGCCTCTACGAAGGGTATGGCTACACCTTC	CASSLYEGYGYTF
TRBD1	TRBV6-1	NA	TRBJ1-2	TGTGCCAGCAGTGAATGGGACAGGGGCTATGGCTACACCTTC	CASSEWDRGYGYTF
NA	TRBV11-3	NA	TRBJ2-7	TGTGCCAGCAGCTTAGAGCAGGGAGGCGAGCAGTACTTC	CASSLEQGGEQYF
TRBD1	TRBV6-1	NA	TRBJ1-1	TGTGCCAGCAGGTCGGGACAGGGGACGTGGGCTTTCTTT	CASRSGQGTWAFF
TRBD1	TRBV19	NA	TRBJ1-2	TGTGCCAGTAGTATAGGTGGGACAGGGATCTATGGCTACACCTTC	CASSIGGTGIYGYTF
NA	TRBV28	NA	TRBJ2-7	TGTGCCAGCAGTTTATTGGGGGGAGGAGCCTACGAGCAGTACTTC	CASSLLGGGAYEQYF